These 20 T cell receptor beta chains share one sample of origin, sequenced in a study of CD8 T cells in Susac syndrome. RNA in amounts of about 0.5 to 1 ug was reverse transcribed with random hexamers. TCRdb re-derived calls from the immunoSEQ multiplex PCR reads in MiXCR, one entry per CDR3 protein. The sample lists over 150,000 distinct CDR3 sequences; around 93% were seen once. Material for sequencing was CD4+ T cells from PBMCs. These receptors originate from a human donor with multiple sclerosis.

V usage is TRBV6-2 or TRBV6-3 and J usage is TRBJ1-4; 7 bases align to TRBD1. Germline V gene data show CDR1 as MNHEY and CDR2 as SVGEGT. With 5 bases clipped from V and 5 bases from J, the junction kept 5 bases outside the gene matches. The CDR3 loop spans 14 amino acids. The CDR3 loop is CASSPGQMNEKLFF. CDR3 nucleotide sequence: TGTGCCAGCAGTCCGGGACAGATGAATGAAAAACTGTTTTTT.

The chain employs TRBV6-2 or TRBV6-3 and TRBJ2-7; 7 bases are shared with TRBD2. V dropped 4 bases and J dropped 0; count of bases not matched to a gene: 6. Germline V gene data show CDR1 as MNHEY and CDR2 as SVGEGT. This CDR3 region has 15 residues. For the CDR3, the DNA is TGTGCCAGCAGTTGGGATAGCGGGTCCTCCTACGAGCAGTACTTC. This codes for CASSWDSGSSYEQYF.

The chain has TRBV7-2 and TRBJ2-5; 7 bases align to TRBD1. Germline V gives CDR1 SGHTA, CDR2 FQGNSA. The CDR3 length is 12 residues. Unmatched junction bases numbered 11, after V lost 5 bases and J lost 14 bases. CDR3 bases: TGTGCCAGCAGCACTCAAGGGGGCAACTCATACTTC. It translates to CASSTQGGNSYF.

The J gene is TRBJ2-1, the V gene TRBV12-3 or TRBV12-4; TRBD2 matches 11 bases. The J segment lost 10 bases and the V segment lost 6 bases, leaving 8 bases of the junction unmatched. This CDR3 spans 14 amino acids. The CDR3 protein is CASRGLADLKEQFF. The CDR3 nucleotides are TGTGCCAGCAGGGGACTAGCGGACTTAAAAGAGCAGTTCTTC.

The V and J genes are TRBV29-1 and TRBJ1-1; D is unclear. The CDR3 spans 13 residues. The V end was cut by 3 bases, the J end by 1 base, with 9 bases between. Germline V gives CDR1 SQVTM, CDR2 ANQGSEA. The CDR3, as DNA: TGCAGCGTTGAGCGGGGTCAGAACACTGAAGCTTTCTTT. Translation gives CSVERGQNTEAFF.

V is TRBV6-2 or TRBV6-3 and J is TRBJ2-1, with D hard to call. Germline V lookup: CDR1 MNHEY, CDR2 SVGEGT. V was cut by 7 bases and J by 1 base, with 17 bases left in between. The CDR3 sequence is 16 residues long. The CDR3: CASTLGRGSSYNEQFF. CDR3 bases: TGTGCCAGCACCCTCGGTAGAGGATCATCCTACAATGAGCAGTTCTTC.

Only one count was recorded for this clonotype. V gene TRBV12-3 or TRBV12-4 combines with J gene TRBJ2-5; D is ambiguous. Trimming took 3 bases from V and 5 from J, leaving 10 bases between them. The CDR3 consists of 13 residues. CDR3 nucleotide sequence: TGTGCCAGCAGTTTTCGGGCCGGGGAGACCCAGTACTTC. The encoded protein is CASSFRAGETQYF.

The rearrangement links TRBV3-1 to TRBJ1-2; no clear D. Germline V gives CDR1 LGHDT, CDR2 YNNKEL (reference sequence). The CDR3 sequence is 14 residues long. V lost 4 bases to trimming and J lost 4 bases, with 13 bases between them. CDR3 sequence reads: CASSRLGGPYGYTF. The CDR3 DNA reads TGTGCCAGCAGCCGACTTGGAGGGCCCTATGGCTACACCTTC.

The chain is built from TRBV27 and TRBJ1-4, with a tentative D call TRBD1 (5 bases). Germline CDR1 reads MNHEY; CDR2 reads SMNVEV (reference sequence). CDR3 length: 16 residues. Deletions cut 10 bases from V and 6 bases from J, with 24 bases between. In DNA form, the CDR3 reads TGTGCCACCGCCCGTAGGTCATCCAGGGTAGATGAAAAACTGTTTTTT. This gives the protein CATARRSSRVDEKLFF.

This chain connects TRBV6-2 or TRBV6-3 to TRBJ2-7; 11 nucleotides line up with TRBD1. This CDR3 comprises 15 residues. The germline gives CDR1 MNHEY, CDR2 SVGEGT. V was pared by 6 bases and J by 3 bases, with 7 bases of the junction left unmatched. Written as DNA, the CDR3 is TGTGCCAGCAGAAACGGACAGGGGGCAATCTACGAGCAGTACTTC. Translated, it gives CASRNGQGAIYEQYF.

This chain links TRBV4-1 with TRBJ2-1; D not certain. CDR3 length equals 16 residues. V lost 4 bases and J 4 bases, leaving 17 bases between the germline ends. From germline, CDR1 is MGHRA and CDR2 YSYEKL. The CDR3 loop is CASSLEGRQGYNEQFF. CDR3 coding DNA: TGCGCCAGCAGCCTAGAAGGCAGGCAAGGTTACAATGAGCAGTTCTTC.

V is TRBV18 and J is TRBJ2-5; D perhaps matches TRBD2 (6 bases). Germline values: CDR1 KGHSH, CDR2 LQKENI. The V end lost 3 bases, the J end lost 5 bases, and 13 bases lay between the germline ends. This CDR3 has 14 amino acids. The CDR3 sequence: CASSPNPGRETQYF. The CDR3 nucleotides read TGTGCCAGCTCACCCAACCCGGGGAGGGAGACCCAGTACTTC.

J is TRBJ1-2 and V is TRBV27, with TRBD1 as a possible D gene (5 bases). Trimming took off 5 bases at V and 6 bases at J, with 13 bases between the two ends. The CDR3 is 13 residues long. From germline, CDR1 is MNHEY and CDR2 SMNVEV (reference sequence). CDR3 in amino acids: CASSLSMGHGYTF. In DNA, the CDR3 is TGTGCCAGCAGTCTTTCAATGGGGCATGGCTACACCTTC.

The count of this clonotype is one. V is TRBV14 and J is TRBJ2-5, with D hard to call. Germline V gene sequence: CDR1 SGHDN, CDR2 FVKESK. Trimming pared 0 bases from V and 5 bases from J, leaving 13 bases between. The CDR3 contains 15 residues. The CDR3 DNA reads as TGTGCCAGCAGCCAAGAACGCAGACTGGGGGAGACCCAGTACTTC. Amino acid sequence: CASSQERRLGETQYF.

V usage is TRBV3-1 and J usage is TRBJ1-1; TRBD1 might be the D (5 bases). The V gene lost 4 bases and the J gene lost 2 bases, with 20 bases spanning the gap. Germline V gives CDR1 LGHDT, CDR2 YNNKEL (reference sequence). CDR3 size: 17 residues. The CDR3 DNA reads TGTGCCAGCAGCCCCAATCTGTACAGGAGCGTCAACACTGAAGCTTTCTTT. It encodes CASSPNLYRSVNTEAFF.

CDR3 bases: TGCAGTGCTCCCCGGTCCACCCAAAACACTGAAGCTTTCTTT. The encoded protein is CSAPRSTQNTEAFF. The rearrangement links TRBV20-1 to TRBJ1-1; D unresolved. CDR3 length equals 14 residues. Germline CDR1 and CDR2: DFQATT and SNEGSKA (reference sequence). Trimming stripped 5 bases from V and 2 bases from J, with 15 bases between.

The rearrangement uses TRBV5-6 and TRBJ2-5, with D hard to call. Germline assignment: CDR1 SGHDT and CDR2 YYEEEE. V was shortened by 0 bases and J by 5 bases, with 8 bases between the two germline ends. The CDR3 length is 13 residues. This CDR3 reads CASSLAGPETQYF. The CDR3 DNA reads as TGTGCCAGCAGCTTGGCCGGTCCGGAGACCCAGTACTTC.

The chain employs TRBV5-1 and TRBJ1-3; D is perhaps TRBD1 (5 bases). V was pared by 2 bases and J by 2 bases, with 8 bases between. This CDR3 is 14 amino acids long. Germline V CDR1 and CDR2: SGHRS, YFSETQ. In DNA form, the CDR3 reads TGCGCCAGCAGCTTCCAGGGAGCTGGAAACACCATATATTTT. Amino acid sequence: CASSFQGAGNTIYF.

CDR3 sequence: CASSAGRTQYF. For the CDR3, the DNA is TGTGCCAGTAGTGCCGGCCGGACCCAGTACTTC. This sequence joins TRBV19 and TRBJ2-5; D gene uncertain. This CDR3 comprises 11 residues. Germline values: CDR1 LNHDA, CDR2 SQIVND (reference sequence). V was cut by 5 bases and J by 7 bases, with 8 bases left in between.

The V and J genes are TRBV5-6 and TRBJ2-7, with TRBD2 matching 12 bases. Germline lookup yields CDR1 SGHDT and CDR2 YYEEEE. Trimming cost V 3 bases and J 6 bases; bases outside gene matches: 7. The CDR3 is made up of 15 amino acids. The CDR3 reads CASSSGTSGSLEQYF. In DNA form, the CDR3 reads TGTGCCAGCAGCTCCGGGACTAGCGGGTCCCTCGAGCAGTACTTC.